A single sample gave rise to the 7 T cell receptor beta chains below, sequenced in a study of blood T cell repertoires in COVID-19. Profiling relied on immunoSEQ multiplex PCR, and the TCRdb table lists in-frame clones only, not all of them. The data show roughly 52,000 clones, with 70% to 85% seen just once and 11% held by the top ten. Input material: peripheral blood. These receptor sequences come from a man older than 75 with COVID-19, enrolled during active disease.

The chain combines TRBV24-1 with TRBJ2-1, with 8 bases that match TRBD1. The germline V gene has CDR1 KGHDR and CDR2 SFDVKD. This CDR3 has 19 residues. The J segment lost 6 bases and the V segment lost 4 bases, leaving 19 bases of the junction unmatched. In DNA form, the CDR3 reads TGTGCCACCAGTGACCTCCCCGGACAGGGCAGGGTCATAGGCAATGAGCAGTTCTTC. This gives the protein CATSDLPGQGRVIGNEQFF.

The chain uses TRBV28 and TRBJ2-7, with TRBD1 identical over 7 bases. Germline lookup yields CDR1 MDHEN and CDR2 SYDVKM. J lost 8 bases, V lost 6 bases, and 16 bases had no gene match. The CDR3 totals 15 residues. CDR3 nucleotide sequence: TGTGCCAGCAGCTCAAAGGGACAGCAGCACTCGAAGCAGTACTTC. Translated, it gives CASSSKGQQHSKQYF.

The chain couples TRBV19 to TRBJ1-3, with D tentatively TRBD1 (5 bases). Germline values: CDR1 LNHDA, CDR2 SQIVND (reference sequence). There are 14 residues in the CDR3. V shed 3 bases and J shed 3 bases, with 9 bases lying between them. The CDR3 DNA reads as TGTGCCAGTAGTATTCCAGGGATTGGAAACACCATATATTTT. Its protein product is CASSIPGIGNTIYF.

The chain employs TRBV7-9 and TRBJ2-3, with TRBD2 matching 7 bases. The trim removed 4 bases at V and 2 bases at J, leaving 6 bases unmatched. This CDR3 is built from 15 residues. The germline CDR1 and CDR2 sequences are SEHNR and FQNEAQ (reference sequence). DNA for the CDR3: TGTGCCAGCAGCTACACCGGGACTAACACAGATACGCAGTATTTT. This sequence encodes CASSYTGTNTDTQYF.

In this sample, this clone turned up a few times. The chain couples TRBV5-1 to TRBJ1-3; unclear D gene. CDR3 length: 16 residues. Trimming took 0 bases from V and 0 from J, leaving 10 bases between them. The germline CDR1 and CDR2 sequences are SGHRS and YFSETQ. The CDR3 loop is CASSLVPLSSGNTIYF. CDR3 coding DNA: TGCGCCAGCAGCTTGGTTCCGCTGAGCTCTGGAAACACCATATATTTT.

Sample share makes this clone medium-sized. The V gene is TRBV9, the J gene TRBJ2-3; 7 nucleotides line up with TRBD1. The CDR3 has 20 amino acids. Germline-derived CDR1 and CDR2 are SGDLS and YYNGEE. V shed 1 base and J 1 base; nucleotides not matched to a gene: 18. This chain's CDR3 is CASSVPPIFRGLYRTDTQYF. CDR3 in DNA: TGTGCCAGCAGCGTACCGCCAATCTTTAGGGGGCTTTATCGCACAGATACGCAGTATTTT.

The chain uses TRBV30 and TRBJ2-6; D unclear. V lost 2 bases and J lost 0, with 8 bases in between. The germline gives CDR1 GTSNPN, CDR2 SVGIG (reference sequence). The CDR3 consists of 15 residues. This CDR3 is CAWSRTGSGANVLTF. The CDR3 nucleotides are TGTGCCTGGAGTCGAACGGGCTCTGGGGCCAACGTCCTGACTTTC.